The 10 T cell receptor beta chains presented below share a single source sample, sequenced in a study of cytomegalovirus exposure and HLA in healthy donors. PCR involved 60 Vbeta and 13 Jbeta primers. Produced via immunoSEQ multiplex PCR; TCRdb's table is partial and in-frame only. The data show 150,000 to 200,000 clones, with 81% seen just once and roughly 5% held by the top ten. The specimen sequenced was PBMCs. The receptors here all came from a woman aged 18 to 35 in good health and CMV-seropositive.

V gene TRBV6-5 combines with J gene TRBJ2-1; 7 bases are a match to TRBD1. The junction had 8 bases not matched to a gene; V was cut back by 6 bases and J by 12 bases. This CDR3 region has 12 residues. From germline, CDR1 is MNHEY and CDR2 SVGAGI. CDR3: CASRTGFGRQFF. The CDR3 DNA reads TGTGCCAGCAGGACAGGGTTTGGGAGGCAGTTCTTC.

The rearrangement links TRBV5-1 to TRBJ2-3; D unclear. CDR3 length equals 19 residues. The germline V and J ends were trimmed by 4 bases and 0 bases, with 24 bases remaining between them. Per germline, CDR1 SGHRS and CDR2 YFSETQ. The CDR3 here is CASSPPVNHPIISTDTQYF. The CDR3 nucleotides read TGCGCCAGCAGCCCACCCGTTAACCACCCTATTATTAGCACAGATACGCAGTATTTT.

This chain's CDR3 is CASSLEPGSPQYF. DNA for the CDR3: TGTGCCAGCAGCTTGGAACCGGGGTCCCCGCAGTATTTT. The V call is TRBV5-4, the J call TRBJ2-3, with a possible D match to TRBD2 (5 bases). CDR1 is SGHNT and CDR2 is YYREEE in the germline V gene (reference sequence). There are 13 residues in the CDR3. V lost 0 bases and J 10 bases, leaving 12 bases between the germline ends.

This sequence joins TRBV19 and TRBJ2-2; D is perhaps TRBD2 (7 bases). The CDR3 length is 14 residues. Trimming shortened V by 7 bases and J by 1 base, and 10 bases separated the two germline ends. Germline values: CDR1 LNHDA, CDR2 SQIVND (reference sequence). The CDR3 reads CASMRGRNTGELFF. The DNA for the CDR3 is TGTGCCAGTATGCGGGGGCGGAACACCGGGGAGCTGTTTTTT.

The chain has TRBV19 and TRBJ1-2, with D unresolved. This CDR3 contains 15 residues. The germline V gene has CDR1 LNHDA and CDR2 SQIVND (reference sequence). V shed 7 bases and J shed 5 bases, with 20 bases lying between them. The CDR3 DNA sequence: TGTGCCAGTACCACTGAGGGAGGCACAAGTTATGGCTACACCTTC. As protein: CASTTEGGTSYGYTF.

The V and J genes are TRBV25-1 and TRBJ2-1, with 9 positions matching TRBD2. Per germline, CDR1 MGHDK and CDR2 SYGVNS. The CDR3 has 16 amino acids. With 5 bases clipped from V and 2 bases from J, the junction kept 7 bases outside the gene matches. DNA for the CDR3: TGTGCCAGCAGTTCCCCAGCGGGGGGCCCCTACAATGAGCAGTTCTTC. Residues: CASSSPAGGPYNEQFF.

The gene calls are TRBV7-2 and TRBJ2-2, with D perhaps TRBD2 (5 bases). The CDR3 extends over 15 amino acids. The V gene lost 5 bases and the J gene lost 0 bases, with 10 bases spanning the gap. From germline, CDR1 is SGHTA and CDR2 FQGNSA. Here the CDR3 reads CASSPWGANTGELFF. CDR3 coding DNA: TGTGCCAGCAGCCCCTGGGGAGCGAACACCGGGGAGCTGTTTTTT.

The chain couples TRBV4-2 to TRBJ1-6, with 7 positions matching TRBD1. The V and J ends lost 0 bases and 14 bases, in that order; junction bases with no gene match: 13. The V gene's germline CDR1 is LGHNA and CDR2 YNFKEQ. The CDR3 has 16 amino acids. The CDR3 loop is CASSQEYGDSLSALHF. CDR3 sequence (DNA): TGTGCCAGCAGCCAAGAGTACGGGGACAGCCTTTCGGCCCTCCACTTT.

The chain carries TRBV6-4 and TRBJ2-1; 10 nucleotides line up with TRBD2. Germline CDR1 and CDR2: MRHNA and SNTAGT. The CDR3 spans 15 residues. J was trimmed by 6 bases and V by 4 bases; bases with no gene match: 6. CDR3 protein: CASSVTSGAINEQFF. In nucleotides, the CDR3 is TGTGCCAGCAGTGTTACTAGCGGGGCCATCAATGAGCAGTTCTTC.

The chain recombines TRBV6-4 with TRBJ1-6; perhaps TRBD1 as D (5 bases). With 8 bases removed from V and 7 bases from J, the gap between germline ends came to 15 bases. The CDR3 spans 14 residues. The germline gives CDR1 MRHNA, CDR2 SNTAGT. CDR3 in amino acids: CASFGAGGNSPLHF. DNA of the CDR3: TGTGCCAGCTTTGGGGCCGGGGGGAATTCACCCCTCCACTTT.